A single sample is the source of the 13 T cell receptor beta chains below, sequenced in a study of blood T cell repertoires in COVID-19. The method was immunoSEQ multiplex PCR; TCRdb's version includes in-frame clones alone and lacks a portion of them. The data hold roughly 50,000 clones, with about nine tenths observed a single time. The specimen was peripheral blood. The receptors derive from a human donor in a cohort sampled during active COVID-19.

The V and J genes are TRBV7-8 and TRBJ1-3; D unclear. CDR3 length: 13 amino acids. In germline, CDR1 is SGHVS, CDR2 FQNEAQ. V dropped 5 bases and J dropped 0 bases, with 5 bases sitting between them. CDR3 DNA: TGTGCCAGCAGCCCTAGCTCTGGAAACACCATATATTTT. This codes for CASSPSSGNTIYF.

This chain joins TRBV20-1 and TRBJ1-2; the D is unclear. Trimming took off 3 bases at V and 4 bases at J, with 6 bases between the two ends. The CDR3 runs to 11 residues. The V gene's germline CDR1 is DFQATT and CDR2 SNEGSKA (reference sequence). This CDR3 reads CSASAGYGYTF. The DNA for the CDR3 is TGCAGTGCTAGCGCGGGCTATGGCTACACCTTC.

This clone was picked up one time. The chain is built from TRBV7-2 and TRBJ2-3; D is unclear. Germline V CDR1 and CDR2: SGHTA, FQGNSA. The CDR3 has 14 amino acids. V lost 3 bases and J 4 bases, leaving 11 bases between the germline ends. The CDR3 region is CASSFARGPDTQYF. The CDR3 region has the DNA TGTGCCAGCAGCTTTGCCCGAGGTCCAGATACGCAGTATTTT.

This chain links TRBV7-7 with TRBJ2-7, with 8 positions matching TRBD1. With 4 bases clipped from V and 6 bases from J, the junction kept 5 bases outside the gene matches. The CDR3 is 13 amino acids. Per the germline V gene, CDR1 is SSHAT and CDR2 is FNYEAQ (reference sequence). The CDR3 spells CASSSDRGGEQYF. The CDR3 bases are TGTGCCAGCAGCTCCGACAGGGGAGGCGAGCAGTACTTC.

This rearrangement joins TRBV2 to TRBJ1-2; possibly TRBD1 for D (5 bases). CDR3 length equals 11 residues. Trimming took off 4 bases at V and 8 bases at J, with 8 bases between the two ends. The germline V gene encodes CDR1 SNHLY and CDR2 FYNNEI. The CDR3: CASSVRGGYTF. CDR3 in DNA: TGTGCCAGCAGTGTTCGGGGGGGCTACACCTTC.

The rearrangement uses TRBV10-3 and TRBJ1-2; D uncertain. The length of the CDR3 is 15 residues. CDR1 and CDR2 (germline): ENHRY, SYGVKD. The V end was cut by 3 bases, the J end by 7 bases, with 18 bases between. CDR3 sequence reads: CAISDSRELVRGYTF. CDR3 DNA sequence: TGTGCCATCAGTGACTCGAGGGAGTTAGTGCGTGGCTACACCTTC.

The chain joins TRBV11-2 to TRBJ2-7, with 7 bases identical to TRBD1. Germline V gene data show CDR1 as SGHAT and CDR2 as FQNNGV. The CDR3 consists of 15 residues. Trimming at V came to 0 bases and at J to 6 bases, leaving 8 bases not matched to a gene. The CDR3 is CASSLDRAGGIEQYF. In DNA, the CDR3 is TGTGCCAGCAGCTTAGATCGGGCAGGGGGAATCGAGCAGTACTTC. The full variable domain, its missing parts supplied by reference TRBV11-2 and TRBJ2-7, is EAGVAQSPRYKIIEKRQSVAFWCNPISGHATLYWYQQILGQGPKLLIQFQNNGVVDDSQLPKDRFSAERLKGVDSTLKIQPAKLEDSAVYLCASSLDRAGGIEQYFGPGTRLTVT.

V and J are TRBV14 and TRBJ1-3, with D tentatively TRBD1 (6 bases). Trimming removed 6 bases from V and 0 bases from J, with 15 bases in between. CDR1 is SGHDN and CDR2 is FVKESK in the germline V gene. The CDR3 spans 16 residues. The CDR3 spells CASSPGGLSSGNTIYF. In DNA form, the CDR3 reads TGTGCCAGCAGTCCTGGGGGCCTAAGCTCTGGAAACACCATATATTTT.

The rearrangement links TRBV5-1 to TRBJ2-1, with 10 bases lining up with TRBD2. Germline V gene sequence: CDR1 SGHRS, CDR2 YFSETQ. The CDR3 totals 15 residues. V dropped 0 bases and J dropped 7; count of bases not matched to a gene: 4. CDR3: CASSLGTSGKNEQFF. The CDR3 DNA reads TGCGCCAGCAGCTTGGGAACTAGCGGGAAGAATGAGCAGTTCTTC.

This rearrangement joins TRBV19 to TRBJ2-5, with TRBD2 matching over 11 bases. The CDR3 totals 16 residues. Germline assignment: CDR1 LNHDA and CDR2 SQIVND (reference sequence). With V trimmed by 5 bases and J by 1 base, 6 bases remained unmatched. The CDR3 nucleotides read TGTGCCAGTAGTCCGAATCTAGCGGGGGGCCAAGAGACCCAGTACTTC. It codes for CASSPNLAGGQETQYF.

This chain joins TRBV5-1 and TRBJ1-2; no reliable D call. Germline loops: CDR1 SGHRS, CDR2 YFSETQ. The CDR3 spans 13 residues. V was shortened by 1 base and J by 8 bases, with 12 bases between the two germline ends. For the CDR3, the DNA is TGCGCCAGCAGCTTGTCCGGGGTGGAGGGCTACACCTTC. Amino acids: CASSLSGVEGYTF.

This clone showed up just a few times. The rearrangement links TRBV29-1 to TRBJ1-2; no clear D gene. The length of the CDR3 is 12 residues. The germline gives CDR1 SQVTM, CDR2 ANQGSEA. Between the trimmed V and J ends, which lost 6 bases and 8 bases, there was a span of 16 bases. This chain's CDR3 is CSVYDGVGGYTF. For the CDR3, the DNA is TGCAGCGTCTACGACGGGGTGGGAGGCTACACCTTC.

The chain recombines TRBV13 with TRBJ2-2, with 7 bases fitting TRBD2. The CDR3 has 17 amino acids. Germline CDR1 and CDR2: PRHDT and FYEKMQ (reference sequence). V was clipped by 2 bases and J by 0 bases; unmatched bases: 6. The CDR3 reads CASSLNGLAANTGELFF. In nucleotides, the CDR3 is TGTGCCAGCAGCTTAAACGGGCTAGCGGCGAACACCGGGGAGCTGTTTTTT. Complete variable domain (other parts from reference TRBV13 and TRBJ2-2): AAGVIQSPRHLIKEKRETATLKCYPIPRHDTVYWYQQGPGQDPQFLISFYEKMQSDKGSIPDRFSAQQFSDYHSELNMSSLELGDSALYFCASSLNGLAANTGELFFGEGSRLTVL.